This is a list of T cell receptor beta chains from one sample in a study of blood T cell repertoires in COVID-19. Profiling relied on immunoSEQ multiplex PCR, and the TCRdb table lists in-frame clones only, not all of them. This sample has 150,000 to 200,000 clones, with about 92% found just once. The material sequenced was peripheral blood. The receptors derive from an older woman with COVID-19, enrolled during active disease. CDR3s include the opening cysteine and the closing phenylalanine or tryptophan. Each record gives: clone size, D gene, V gene, J gene, CDR3 protein, CDR3 DNA. The D gene is left open where the match is weak. The size entry is marked missing in some rows and otherwise reads once, few, many or a size class.

>.|.|TRBV7-6|TRBJ2-2
CASSLAAEGTGEPFF
TGTGCCAGCAGCTTAGCTGCCGAAGGCACTGGGGAGCCGTTTTTT
>.|TRBD1|TRBV7-2|TRBJ1-1
CATRGGPEAFF
TGTGCCACGAGAGGGGGCCCTGAAGCTTTCTTT
>.|.|TRBV7-2|TRBJ2-3
CASSLATGERDTQYF
TGTGCCAGCAGCTTAGCGACGGGGGAGAGAGATACGCAGTATTTT
>many|TRBD1|TRBV6-4|TRBJ2-2
CASSDGTGDTGELFF
TGTGCCAGCAGTGACGGGACAGGGGACACCGGGGAGCTGTTTTTT
>.|TRBD2|TRBV7-2|TRBJ2-3
CASSLSGGATDTQYF
TGTGCCAGCAGCTTGAGCGGGGGGGCGACAGATACGCAGTATTTT
>.|.|TRBV6-5|TRBJ1-2
CASSEVGGYTF
TGTGCCAGTTCGGAGGTGGGGGGCTACACCTTC
>.|TRBD1|TRBV6-5|TRBJ2-2
CASSSTGGANTGELFF
TGTGCCAGCAGTTCGACAGGGGGCGCAAACACCGGGGAGCTGTTTTTT
>.|.|TRBV7-8|TRBJ2-2
CASSLVGQSDTGELFF
TGTGCCAGCAGCTTAGTGGGCCAGTCGGACACCGGGGAGCTGTTTTTT
>.|.|TRBV29-1|TRBJ1-1
CSVSHDGTEAFF
TGCAGCGTTAGCCACGACGGGACTGAAGCTTTCTTT
>.|TRBD1|TRBV18|TRBJ1-4
CASSLGTVSNEKLFF
TGTGCCAGCTCCCTCGGGACAGTCTCTAATGAAAAACTGTTTTTT
>once|TRBD2|TRBV7-8|TRBJ2-7
CASSWGLAGASYEQYF
TGTGCCAGCAGCTGGGGACTAGCGGGGGCCTCCTACGAGCAGTACTTC
>.|.|TRBV18|TRBJ1-6
CASSSRGESSPLHF
TGTGCCAGCTCATCCCGCGGGGAAAGTTCACCCCTCCACTTT
>.|TRBD1|TRBV5-1|TRBJ2-7
CASRVMTGGFDEQYF
TGCGCCAGCAGAGTGATGACAGGGGGCTTCGACGAGCAGTACTTC
>.|TRBD1|TRBV5-4|TRBJ1-2
CASSRQTGEGYTF
TGTGCCAGCAGCCGGCAGACAGGGGAAGGCTACACCTTC
>.|.|TRBV2|TRBJ1-1
CASSLTGNTEAFF
TGTGCCAGCAGTCTGACAGGGAACACTGAAGCTTTCTTT
>once|.|TRBV13|TRBJ1-6
CASSSSPFGQGMKDNSPLHF
TGTGCCAGCAGCTCCTCCCCTTTCGGGCAGGGTATGAAAGATAATTCACCCCTCCACTTT
>.|.|TRBV7-2|TRBJ1-1
CASSFHSPNTEAFF
TGTGCCAGCAGCTTCCACAGCCCAAACACTGAAGCTTTCTTT
>once|TRBD1|TRBV7-2|TRBJ1-2
CASTKTGGRDYYGYTF
TGTGCCAGCACTAAGACAGGGGGCAGAGATTACTATGGCTACACCTTC
>.|TRBD1|TRBV5-8|TRBJ1-1
CASSLTGTGMAEAFF
TGTGCCAGCAGCTTAACCGGGACAGGAATGGCTGAAGCTTTCTTT
>.|TRBD1|TRBV7-2|TRBJ2-5
CASSVGTVQETQYF
TGTGCCAGCAGCGTGGGGACAGTCCAAGAGACCCAGTACTTC